Only one count was recorded for the clone carrying this T cell receptor beta chain. Its antigen is unidentified. Germline V gene sequence: CDR1 SGHVS, CDR2 FNYEAQ. This CDR3 is built from 13 residues. Trimming pared 6 bases from V and 0 bases from J, leaving 8 bases between. No progression to ophthalmopathy during 18 months of follow-up defined stable disease. Patients were excluded for uncontrolled infection, other autoimmune disease, pregnancy or lactation. RNA transcripts provided the source from which TCR beta CDR3 regions were amplified. The HTBI set primed first-round TCR CDR3 RT-PCR. Each CDR3 protein is one row after TCRdb ran MiXCR on the multiplex PCR reads. In the table there are around 450,000 distinct CDR3 sequences, around a sixth of which are singletons. The data originate from a study of T cells in Graves' hyperthyroidism and ophthalmopathy. In the study overall: The blood sample was taken at first diagnosis, before treatment began.

Study findings and constraints: Onset of ophthalmopathy came a median around 7.1 months after the model predicted it.

This chain links TRBV7-6 with TRBJ1-1; D not resolved. The sample was blood. This clonotype originated in a woman aged 18-29 years with Graves' hyperthyroidism. CDR3 loop: CASRRGMNTEAFF. The CDR3 bases are TGTGCCAGCAGGCGGGGTATGAACACTGAAGCTTTCTTT. Drawing the rest from reference TRBV7-6 and TRBJ1-1, the complete variable domain is GAGVSQSPRYKVTKRGQDVALRCDPISGHVSLYWYRQALGQGPEFLTYFNYEAQQDKSGLPNDRFSAERPEGSISTLTIQRTEQRDSAMYRCASRRGMNTEAFFGQGTRLTVV.